This T cell receptor beta chain was observed in a study of T cell responses to AZD1222 COVID-19 vaccine. Measured with immunoSEQ multiplex PCR; TCRdb has only the in-frame clones, and not every one. Of around 20,000 clones listed, around 82% are singletons. The V gene's germline CDR1 is SGHKS and CDR2 YYEKEE (reference sequence). V lost 2 bases to trimming and J lost 0 bases; unmatched junction nucleotides: 3. This CDR3 spans 15 amino acids. The sequence was obtained from an adult who received the AZD1222 COVID-19 vaccine. This chain uses TRBV5-5 with TRBJ2-3; 7 bases are a match to TRBD2. The sample in question was peripheral blood, obtained 28 days after the second AZD1222 dose. DNA for the CDR3: TGTGCCAGCAGCTTCTTAGCGGGCAGCACAGATACGCAGTATTTT. Amino acids: CASSFLAGSTDTQYF.